This section outlines one T cell receptor beta chain sequence together with its context. The data belong to a study of shared clonotypes between healthy human individuals. All participating donors were Caucasian adults from Nashville, Tennessee. Germline CDR1 and CDR2: LNHDA and SQIVND (reference sequence). The CDR3 covers 17 residues. The V and J ends lost 6 bases and 2 bases respectively, with 20 bases between them. Generated by immunoSEQ multiplex PCR, the TCRdb table keeps only in-frame clones and is missing some. The sample has millions of clones, 85% to 95% seen once; the top ten hold around 0.14%.

This clonotype was sampled from a man in his late teens or twenties in good health. This chain joins TRBV19 and TRBJ1-3; D is perhaps TRBD1 (5 bases). The specimen sequenced was naive CD4+ T cells sorted from blood. The subset: CD45RA+ positively selected. CDR3 amino acids: CASSPRPQGVPGNTIYF. The CDR3 DNA is TGTGCCAGTAGCCCGCGCCCCCAGGGAGTCCCTGGAAACACCATATATTTT.